The 24 T cell receptor beta chains in this list originate from one sample, sequenced in a study of cytomegalovirus exposure and HLA in healthy donors. PCR employed 60 Vbeta and 13 Jbeta primers. The table came from immunoSEQ multiplex PCR; TCRdb's copy has only in-frame clones and leaves some out. The sample records about 130,000 clones, roughly 75% being singletons. What was sequenced was PBMCs. These receptors were obtained from a woman in her forties or fifties in good health and CMV-seronegative.

As DNA, the CDR3 is TGTGCCAGCAGCCCGGACGGGGATCGCAATCAGCCCCAGCATTTT. Translation gives CASSPDGDRNQPQHF. This chain links TRBV11-2 with TRBJ1-5; unclear D gene. V was clipped by 5 bases and J by 2 bases, with 13 bases between them. The CDR3 is made up of 15 amino acids. Germline values: CDR1 SGHAT, CDR2 FQNNGV.

V usage is TRBV6-1 and J usage is TRBJ1-1; TRBD1 is a possible D gene (5 bases). This CDR3 is 15 amino acids long. Trimming shortened V by 9 bases and J by 0 bases, and 17 bases separated the two germline ends. Germline values: CDR1 MNHNS, CDR2 SASEGT. The CDR3 spells CASLFGHRLNTEAFF. CDR3 DNA: TGTGCCAGTTTGTTTGGACACAGGCTGAACACTGAAGCTTTCTTT.

The V gene is TRBV19, the J gene TRBJ1-3; D is uncertain. Germline V gene data show CDR1 as LNHDA and CDR2 as SQIVND (reference sequence). V gave up 6 bases and J gave up 0 bases, with 12 bases separating them. The CDR3 is made up of 15 amino acids. The CDR3 is CASRSPGSSGNTIYF. Here the CDR3 DNA reads TGTGCCAGTAGGAGCCCCGGGTCCTCTGGAAACACCATATATTTT.

J is TRBJ2-7 and V is TRBV4-3, with a possible D match to TRBD2 (6 bases). V was clipped by 4 bases and J by 4 bases, with 17 bases between them. This CDR3 region has 15 residues. Germline V gene sequence: CDR1 LGHNA, CDR2 YSLEER. Here the CDR3 reads CASSPTLFRGYEQYF. As DNA, the CDR3 is TGCGCCAGCAGCCCTACCCTATTCCGGGGGTACGAGCAGTACTTC.

The chain links TRBV4-1 to TRBJ1-2; no clear D. V shed 4 bases and J shed 5 bases, with 11 bases lying between them. The CDR3 loop spans 13 amino acids. The germline V gene encodes CDR1 MGHRA and CDR2 YSYEKL. The CDR3 sequence is CASSRPGVYGYTF. The CDR3 DNA reads TGCGCCAGCAGCCGCCCGGGAGTGTATGGCTACACCTTC.

This clone was detected ten times or more. The chain recombines TRBV19 with TRBJ2-3, with D tentatively TRBD2 (5 bases). Germline V gene data show CDR1 as LNHDA and CDR2 as SQIVND (reference sequence). Trimming cost V 5 bases and J 0 bases, with 12 bases left between them. This CDR3 is built from 15 residues. The DNA for the CDR3 is TGTGCCAGTAGTTGGGCGGGCCTTAGCACAGATACGCAGTATTTT. Its translation: CASSWAGLSTDTQYF.

V gene TRBV15 combines with J gene TRBJ2-1; 9 bases map to TRBD2. The CDR3 totals 13 residues. The J segment lost 3 bases and the V segment lost 11 bases, leaving 5 bases of the junction unmatched. Germline V CDR1 and CDR2: LNHNV, YYDKDF (reference sequence). The CDR3 region has the DNA TGTGCCTGCGGGAGGGCCAGCTACAATGAGCAGTTCTTC. It specifies CACGRASYNEQFF.

J is TRBJ1-4 and V is TRBV7-9; 8 bases map to TRBD1. After removal of 4 bases from V and 5 bases from J, the junction contained 3 bases not matched to a gene. Germline loops: CDR1 SEHNR, CDR2 FQNEAQ (reference sequence). The CDR3 has 14 amino acids. CDR3 coding DNA: TGTGCCAGCAGCTCCACAGGGGGAAATGAAAAACTGTTTTTT. This sequence encodes CASSSTGGNEKLFF.

This chain joins TRBV7-2 and TRBJ1-1, with D possibly matching TRBD1 (6 bases). CDR3 length: 13 residues. The germline V and J ends were trimmed by 4 bases and 4 bases, with 10 bases remaining between them. The germline V gene encodes CDR1 SGHTA and CDR2 FQGNSA. The CDR3 DNA follows: TGTGCCAGCAGCTACCAGGGGAGCACTGAAGCTTTCTTT. Amino acids: CASSYQGSTEAFF.

The rearrangement joins TRBV7-9 to TRBJ2-5; D ambiguous. Matching the DNA end better, TRBJ2-7 makes the J call doubtful. Looked up from germline, CDR1 is SEHNR and CDR2 is FQNEAQ (reference sequence). The CDR3 runs to 11 residues. Written as DNA, the CDR3 is TGTGCCAGCACCTCTGGTTACGAGCAGTACTTC. Protein sequence: CASTSGYEQYF.

The chain couples TRBV7-9 to TRBJ2-5; 7 bases are a match to TRBD1. CDR1 SEHNR and CDR2 FQNEAQ come from the germline V gene (reference sequence). The CDR3 loop spans 15 amino acids. The V and J ends lost 5 bases and 0 bases, in that order; junction bases with no gene match: 6. CDR3 nucleotide sequence: TGTGCCAGCAGCCCCGGACAGGCCTACCAAGAGACCCAGTACTTC. Residues: CASSPGQAYQETQYF. The full variable domain, in which reference TRBV7-9 and TRBJ2-5 provide the parts outside the CDR3, is DTGVSQNPRHKITKRGQNVTFRCDPISEHNRLYWYRQTLGQGPEFLTYFQNEAQLEKSRLLSDRFSAERPKGSFSTLEIQRTEQGDSAMYLCASSPGQAYQETQYFGPGTRLLVL.

This clone has a handful of counts. V is TRBV9 and J is TRBJ1-3; D unresolved. V was trimmed by 4 bases and J by 3 bases, leaving 14 bases between them. This CDR3 has 15 amino acids. CDR1 and CDR2 from the germline V gene are SGDLS and YYNGEE. The CDR3, as DNA: TGTGCCAGCAGCTCTACGGGCGGGGTTGGAAACACCATATATTTT. It is translated as CASSSTGGVGNTIYF.

The rearrangement uses TRBV28 and TRBJ1-5, with TRBD1 matching over 7 bases. The CDR3 has 15 residues. V lost 7 bases, J lost 5 bases, and 11 bases stayed unmatched. CDR1 is MDHEN, CDR2 SYDVKM, per germline. The DNA for the CDR3 is TGTGCCAGCATCTCTATGGACAGGAGGGATCAGCCCCAGCATTTT. Residues: CASISMDRRDQPQHF.

V usage is TRBV5-6 and J usage is TRBJ2-2; D call uncertain. Trimming cost V 1 base and J 5 bases, with 6 bases left between them. Per germline, CDR1 SGHDT and CDR2 YYEEEE. This CDR3 spans 13 amino acids. DNA for the CDR3: TGTGCCAGCAGCTTGCTAGGAACCGGGGAGCTGTTTTTT. Residues: CASSLLGTGELFF.

The chain has TRBV28 and TRBJ1-3, with D possibly matching TRBD1 (6 bases). Trimming removed 3 bases at V and 0 bases at J, with 15 bases between. The CDR3 extends over 17 amino acids. The germline V gene encodes CDR1 MDHEN and CDR2 SYDVKM. CDR3 nucleotides: TGTGCCAGCAGTTTGACGCACGGACAGAGCTCTGGAAACACCATATATTTT. Amino acids: CASSLTHGQSSGNTIYF.

This clone came up a few times. V gene TRBV28 combines with J gene TRBJ2-1; no reliable D call. Germline CDR1 MDHEN, CDR2 SYDVKM. V was clipped by 10 bases and J by 3 bases, with 13 bases between them. The CDR3 loop spans 13 amino acids. The CDR3 loop is CATTDSVYNEQFF. As DNA, the CDR3 is TGTGCCACCACCGATTCGGTCTACAATGAGCAGTTCTTC.

The rearrangement links TRBV6-6 to TRBJ2-1; tentative D call: TRBD2 (5 bases). This CDR3 contains 14 residues. The germline CDR1 and CDR2 sequences are MNHNY and SVGAGI (reference sequence). V gave up 5 bases and J gave up 3 bases, with 11 bases separating them. The CDR3 DNA is TGTGCCAGCAGTACGGCGGGCTACTACAATGAGCAGTTCTTC. Its translation is CASSTAGYYNEQFF.

The chain carries TRBV19 and TRBJ2-5; 8 bases are shared with TRBD1. The CDR3 loop spans 15 amino acids. V shed 5 bases, J shed 5 bases, and the junction held 10 bases outside the gene matches. Germline assignment: CDR1 LNHDA and CDR2 SQIVND (reference sequence). CDR3 amino acids: CASSAPGGAEETQYF. The CDR3 nucleotides read TGTGCCAGTAGTGCTCCAGGGGGCGCGGAGGAGACCCAGTACTTC.

The chain combines TRBV5-4 with TRBJ2-1, with 11 bases that match TRBD2. J lost 7 bases, V lost 2 bases, and 8 bases had no gene match. CDR1 SGHNT and CDR2 YYREEE come from the germline V gene (reference sequence). CDR3 length: 16 residues. CDR3 residues: CASSFPLAGDVNEQFF. In DNA form, the CDR3 reads TGTGCCAGCAGCTTTCCACTAGCGGGAGATGTGAATGAGCAGTTCTTC.

V is TRBV6-5 and J is TRBJ1-1, with D possibly TRBD1 on 5 matching bases. V lost 7 bases to trimming and J lost 1 base, with 10 bases between them. Germline V gene data show CDR1 as MNHEY and CDR2 as SVGAGI. The CDR3 is 13 residues long. The CDR3 sequence is CASMRDGNTEAFF. DNA for the CDR3: TGTGCCAGCATGCGGGACGGGAACACTGAAGCTTTCTTT.

The V gene is TRBV15, the J gene TRBJ2-1; a weak D match, TRBD1 (6 bases). Germline CDR1 reads LNHNV; CDR2 reads YYDKDF (reference sequence). The CDR3 loop spans 15 amino acids. The V gene lost 0 bases and the J gene lost 4 bases, with 10 bases spanning the gap. This CDR3 reads CATSRDAGQYNEQFF. The CDR3 coding sequence is TGTGCCACCAGCAGAGATGCAGGACAGTACAATGAGCAGTTCTTC. Full variable domain (remainder filled in from reference TRBV15 and TRBJ2-1): DAMVIQNPRYQVTQFGKPVTLSCSQTLNHNVMYWYQQKSSQAPKLLFHYYDKDFNNEADTPDNFQSRRPNTSFCFLDIRSPGLGDTAMYLCATSRDAGQYNEQFFGPGTRLTVL.

The V and J genes are TRBV7-3 and TRBJ2-7; TRBD2 might be the D (6 bases). This CDR3 contains 15 residues. Trimming took 2 bases from V and 2 from J, leaving 13 bases between them. Germline lookup yields CDR1 SGHTA and CDR2 FQGTGA. The CDR3 region has the DNA TGTGCCAGCAGCTTAGGATTGGGGGGAACCTACGAGCAGTACTTC. Protein product: CASSLGLGGTYEQYF.

The chain combines TRBV6-5 with TRBJ1-6; D is possibly TRBD1 (6 bases). Germline CDR1 reads MNHEY; CDR2 reads SVGAGI. Between the trimmed V and J ends, which lost 6 bases and 8 bases, there was a span of 17 bases. The CDR3 extends over 15 amino acids. The CDR3 sequence: CASRLEDSTYSPLHF. The CDR3 DNA reads as TGTGCCAGCAGGTTAGAGGACAGCACCTATTCACCCCTCCACTTT.

The chain employs TRBV15 and TRBJ2-7; the match to TRBD1 covers 8 bases. The CDR3 is 14 residues long. After removal of 5 bases from V and 6 bases from J, the junction contained 9 bases not matched to a gene. Germline values: CDR1 LNHNV, CDR2 YYDKDF (reference sequence). The CDR3 reads CATSSSTGGTEQYF. For the CDR3, the DNA is TGTGCCACCAGCTCCTCCACAGGGGGGACCGAGCAGTACTTC.